Below, 23 T cell receptor beta chains from the same sample are listed, as sequenced in a study of radiotherapy plus CTLA-4 blockade in lung cancer. TCRdb's copy holds only in-frame clones and misses some; the assay was immunoSEQ multiplex PCR. The sample contains more than 60,000 clones, 76% of which appear only once. Source: peripheral blood, taken from a patient treated with radiotherapy plus ipilimumab. These receptors originate from a human donor with non-small cell lung cancer who had a complete response to radiotherapy plus ipilimumab.

J is TRBJ1-6 and V is TRBV15, with D uncertain. This CDR3 comprises 17 residues. Germline V gene lookup returns CDR1 LNHNV and CDR2 YYDKDF (reference sequence). Trimming pared 0 bases from V and 6 bases from J, leaving 15 bases between. In nucleotides, the CDR3 is TGTGCCACCAGCAGAGAGCTCTATCCCGCTGGTAATTCACCCCTCCACTTT. Translation: CATSRELYPAGNSPLHF.

A single count supports this clone. The rearrangement uses TRBV11-1 and TRBJ1-2; D is ambiguous. Trimming shortened V by 0 bases and J by 7 bases, and 15 bases separated the two germline ends. This CDR3 contains 15 residues. Germline V gene lookup returns CDR1 SGHAT and CDR2 FQDESV (reference sequence). CDR3 protein: CASSLAPGRLFGYTF. The CDR3 nucleotides are TGTGCCAGCAGCTTAGCGCCCGGTAGATTATTTGGCTACACCTTC.

The chain uses TRBV6-5 and TRBJ1-1, with no clear D. Trimming stripped 2 bases from V and 1 base from J, with 8 bases between. The CDR3 loop spans 14 amino acids. The germline V gene encodes CDR1 MNHEY and CDR2 SVGAGI. Here the CDR3 reads CASSYTAGNTEAFF. DNA for the CDR3: TGTGCCAGCAGTTACACGGCGGGGAACACTGAAGCTTTCTTT.

The rearrangement links TRBV18 to TRBJ2-2; 8 positions match TRBD1. Germline assignment: CDR1 KGHSH and CDR2 LQKENI. This CDR3 contains 15 residues. V lost 6 bases and J lost 5; bases outside the gene matches: 8. CDR3 DNA sequence: TGTGCCAGCTCCGACGGACAGGGTGGAACCGGGGAGCTGTTTTTT. It specifies CASSDGQGGTGELFF.

The chain is built from TRBV19 and TRBJ2-4; possible D gene TRBD1, 5 bases. The CDR3 is 15 amino acids. Germline CDR1 and CDR2: LNHDA and SQIVND (reference sequence). Between the trimmed V and J ends, which lost 4 bases and 2 bases, there was a span of 12 bases. The CDR3 here is CASSTPQGTKNIQYF. The CDR3 DNA is TGTGCCAGTAGTACCCCCCAGGGAACCAAAAACATTCAGTACTTC.

The table lists this clone with a count of one. This sequence joins TRBV5-5 and TRBJ1-1; D gene unclear. The V gene's germline CDR1 is SGHKS and CDR2 YYEKEE (reference sequence). Between the trimmed V and J ends, which lost 2 bases and 1 base, there was a span of 12 bases. The CDR3 extends over 15 amino acids. The CDR3 DNA is TGTGCCAGCAGCTTACAAGTCCAATCGAACACTGAAGCTTTCTTT. Translation: CASSLQVQSNTEAFF.

The genes are TRBV5-5 and TRBJ1-2; D possibly corresponds to TRBD1 (5 bases). Germline V gives CDR1 SGHKS, CDR2 YYEKEE (reference sequence). Trimming stripped 2 bases from V and 0 bases from J, with 11 bases between. This CDR3 has 15 amino acids. The CDR3 loop is CASSLRGDANYGYTF. The CDR3 nucleotides read TGTGCCAGCAGCTTACGGGGGGACGCTAACTATGGCTACACCTTC. Full variable domain (outside the CDR3, taken from reference TRBV5-5 and TRBJ1-2): DAGVTQSPTHLIKTRGQQVTLRCSPISGHKSVSWYQQVLGQGPQFIFQYYEKEERGRGNFPDRFSARQFPNYSSELNVNALLLGDSALYLCASSLRGDANYGYTFGSGTRLTVV.

CDR3 protein: CASSDPNRNIQYF. Here the CDR3 DNA reads TGCGCCAGCAGTGACCCTAATCGGAACATTCAGTACTTC. The chain joins TRBV10-1 to TRBJ2-4; D is undetermined. Germline CDR1 is WNHNN and CDR2 is SYGVQD (reference sequence). The CDR3 length is 13 residues. Trimming cost V 3 bases and J 7 bases, with 10 bases left between them.

The chain employs TRBV30 and TRBJ1-1; D is undetermined. Between the trimmed V and J ends, which lost 2 bases and 1 base, there was a span of 8 bases. This CDR3 has 13 residues. The germline CDR1 and CDR2 sequences are GTSNPN and SVGIG (reference sequence). The CDR3 region is CAWSLRENTEAFF. The CDR3 DNA is TGTGCCTGGAGTTTACGGGAGAACACTGAAGCTTTCTTT.

This chain connects TRBV18 to TRBJ1-1; weak D call: TRBD1 (5 bases). The CDR3 sequence is 12 residues long. CDR1 is KGHSH and CDR2 is LQKENI in the germline V gene. V lost 2 bases to trimming and J lost 8 bases, with 9 bases between them. CDR3 DNA: TGTGCCAGCTCACCAGTACCAGGGGAAGCTTTCTTT. It is translated as CASSPVPGEAFF.

The V call is TRBV28, the J call TRBJ2-7; D gene unclear. Per the germline V gene, CDR1 is MDHEN and CDR2 is SYDVKM. Trimming stripped 3 bases from V and 2 bases from J, with 11 bases between. The CDR3 totals 14 residues. CDR3 nucleotides: TGTGCCAGCAGTTTCGGATCCAGGCCCTACGAGCAGTACTTC. It encodes CASSFGSRPYEQYF.

The chain combines TRBV7-8 with TRBJ2-1, with 11 bases matching TRBD2. This CDR3 has 14 residues. V gave up 1 base and J gave up 12 bases; unmatched junction bases: 5. Germline values: CDR1 SGHVS, CDR2 FQNEAQ. The CDR3 bases are TGTGCCAGCAGCTTAGACTCTAGCGGGAGGTCGCAGTTCTTC. Its translation: CASSLDSSGRSQFF.

The chain recombines TRBV15 with TRBJ1-1; tentative D call: TRBD1 (5 bases). CDR1 LNHNV and CDR2 YYDKDF come from the germline V gene (reference sequence). The CDR3 is 16 residues long. Trimming cost V 1 base and J 1 base, with 13 bases left between them. CDR3 sequence (DNA): TGTGCCACCAGCAGAGGTCGGGGGGAGGGGAACACTGAAGCTTTCTTT. It specifies CATSRGRGEGNTEAFF.

J is TRBJ2-7 and V is TRBV5-1; D is undetermined. The V and J ends lost 6 bases and 3 bases respectively, with 10 bases between them. From germline, CDR1 is SGHRS and CDR2 YFSETQ. CDR3 length: 12 amino acids. CDR3: CASNGDFYEQYF. The CDR3 DNA is TGCGCCAGCAACGGAGACTTCTACGAGCAGTACTTC.

This chain uses TRBV5-6 with TRBJ1-6; D unresolved. Trimming removed 6 bases at V and 8 bases at J, with 15 bases between. The CDR3 contains 14 residues. From germline, CDR1 is SGHDT and CDR2 YYEEEE. The CDR3 spells CASTRSLGDSPLHF. In DNA form, the CDR3 reads TGTGCCAGCACTCGGAGCCTGGGAGATTCACCCCTCCACTTT.

This clone was found once. V and J are TRBV5-4 and TRBJ1-1; D is possibly TRBD1 (5 bases). Germline V lookup: CDR1 SGHNT, CDR2 YYREEE (reference sequence). CDR3 length: 15 residues. Trimming took off 4 bases at V and 5 bases at J, with 18 bases between the two ends. CDR3: CASSPGGGRPTEAFF. The DNA for the CDR3 is TGTGCCAGCAGCCCGGGGGGTGGCAGGCCAACTGAAGCTTTCTTT.

The chain joins TRBV10-3 to TRBJ2-5, with 7 bases aligning to TRBD2. The J call is uncertain, as TRBJ2-7 better fits the DNA end. Per the germline V gene, CDR1 is ENHRY and CDR2 is SYGVKD. This CDR3 contains 14 residues. CDR3: CAIREREGRFEQYF. The CDR3 DNA reads TGTGCCATCAGGGAGCGGGAAGGTCGCTTCGAGCAGTACTTC.

The chain uses TRBV9 and TRBJ2-3, with TRBD1 matching 11 bases. Losses at the gene ends were 5 bases for V and 4 bases for J; bases not matched to a gene: 6. CDR1 is SGDLS and CDR2 is YYNGEE in the germline V gene. The CDR3 is 15 residues long. The chain's CDR3 is CASRAGQGGPDTQYF. The CDR3 bases are TGTGCCAGCAGGGCGGGACAGGGGGGGCCAGATACGCAGTATTTT. Looking up the rest from reference TRBV9 and TRBJ2-3 gives the full variable domain: DSGVTQTPKHLITATGQRVTLRCSPRSGDLSVYWYQQSLDQGLQFLIQYYNGEERAKGNILERFSAQQFPDLHSELNLSSLELGDSALYFCASRAGQGGPDTQYFGPGTRLTVL.

V is TRBV6-5 and J is TRBJ1-2; 10 bases match TRBD1. V gave up 4 bases and J gave up 0 bases; unmatched junction bases: 2. Germline lookup yields CDR1 MNHEY and CDR2 SVGAGI. CDR3 size: 15 residues. The CDR3 spells CASSFGQGANYGYTF. CDR3 sequence (DNA): TGTGCCAGCAGTTTCGGACAGGGGGCTAACTATGGCTACACCTTC.

The CDR3 DNA is TGTGCCAGCAGGGGACATTCCTTTAACTATGGCTACACCTTC. This translates into CASRGHSFNYGYTF. The gene calls are TRBV2 and TRBJ1-2; tentatively, D is TRBD1 (6 bases). Germline V CDR1 and CDR2: SNHLY, FYNNEI. The CDR3 extends over 14 amino acids. V lost 6 bases and J 1 base, leaving 12 bases between the germline ends.

This clone was seen more than once but under ten times. This chain joins TRBV11-2 and TRBJ2-1; 7 bases are a match to TRBD2. The CDR3 loop spans 15 amino acids. The trim removed 5 bases at V and 7 bases at J, leaving 11 bases unmatched. In germline, CDR1 is SGHAT, CDR2 FQNNGV. The CDR3 coding sequence is TGTGCCAGCAGCCCCCTCACGACTAGCTTTAATGAGCAGTTCTTC. It specifies CASSPLTTSFNEQFF.

V is TRBV4-1 and J is TRBJ2-1; D is perhaps TRBD2 (6 bases). The CDR3 runs 16 residues. Trimming left V 4 bases short and J 10 bases short, with 23 bases between. CDR1 is MGHRA and CDR2 is YSYEKL in the germline V gene. The DNA of the CDR3 is TGCGCCAGCAGCCGAGCTCCGGGGGATCGGAGATTAGAGCAGTTCTTC. Its translation: CASSRAPGDRRLEQFF.

J is TRBJ1-1 and V is TRBV5-5, with 7 bases fitting TRBD1. The CDR3 totals 15 residues. Per germline, CDR1 SGHKS and CDR2 YYEKEE (reference sequence). V lost 1 base, J lost 1 base, and 4 bases stayed unmatched. The chain's CDR3 is CASSLIGGWNTEAFF. CDR3 bases: TGTGCCAGCAGCTTGATAGGGGGCTGGAACACTGAAGCTTTCTTT. Supplemented by reference TRBV5-5 and TRBJ1-1, the full variable domain reads DAGVTQSPTHLIKTRGQQVTLRCSPISGHKSVSWYQQVLGQGPQFIFQYYEKEERGRGNFPDRFSARQFPNYSSELNVNALLLGDSALYLCASSLIGGWNTEAFFGQGTRLTVV.